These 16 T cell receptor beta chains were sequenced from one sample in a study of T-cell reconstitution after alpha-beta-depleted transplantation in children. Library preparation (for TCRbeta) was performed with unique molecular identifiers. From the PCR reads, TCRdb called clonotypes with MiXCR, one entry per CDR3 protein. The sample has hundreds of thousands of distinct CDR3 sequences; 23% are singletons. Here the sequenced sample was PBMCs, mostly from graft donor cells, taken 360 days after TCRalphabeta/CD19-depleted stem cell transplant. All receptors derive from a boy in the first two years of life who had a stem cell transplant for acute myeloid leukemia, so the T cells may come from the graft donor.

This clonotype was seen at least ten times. This CDR3 is CSAGGVAGGTDTQYF. The CDR3 DNA follows: TGCAGTGCTGGCGGGGTAGCGGGGGGTACAGATACGCAGTATTTT. The chain carries TRBV20-1 and TRBJ2-3, with 10 positions matching TRBD2. The ends lost 5 bases at V and 3 bases at J; junction bases unmatched: 8. The CDR3 sequence is 15 residues long. Germline CDR1 is DFQATT and CDR2 is SNEGSKA (reference sequence).

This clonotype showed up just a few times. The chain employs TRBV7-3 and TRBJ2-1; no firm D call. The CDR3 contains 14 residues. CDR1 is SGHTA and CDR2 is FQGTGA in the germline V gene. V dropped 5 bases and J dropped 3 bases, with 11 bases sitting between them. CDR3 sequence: CASSLDPYYNEQFF. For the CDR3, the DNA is TGTGCCAGCAGCCTAGACCCTTACTACAATGAGCAGTTCTTC.

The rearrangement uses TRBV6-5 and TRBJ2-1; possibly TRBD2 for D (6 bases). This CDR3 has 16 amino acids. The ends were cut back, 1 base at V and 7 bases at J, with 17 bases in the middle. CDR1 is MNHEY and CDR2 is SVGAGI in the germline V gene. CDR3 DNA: TGTGCCAGCAGTTACTTTGGTGCGGGGAGAGGGAATGAGCAGTTCTTC. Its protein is CASSYFGAGRGNEQFF.

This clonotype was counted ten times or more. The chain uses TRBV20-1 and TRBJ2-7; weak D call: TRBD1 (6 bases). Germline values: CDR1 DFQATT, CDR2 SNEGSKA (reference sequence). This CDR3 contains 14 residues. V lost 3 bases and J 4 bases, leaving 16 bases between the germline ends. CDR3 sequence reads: CSASVLNRVYEQYV. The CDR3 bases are TGCAGTGCTAGCGTACTAAACAGGGTGTACGAGCAGTACGTC.

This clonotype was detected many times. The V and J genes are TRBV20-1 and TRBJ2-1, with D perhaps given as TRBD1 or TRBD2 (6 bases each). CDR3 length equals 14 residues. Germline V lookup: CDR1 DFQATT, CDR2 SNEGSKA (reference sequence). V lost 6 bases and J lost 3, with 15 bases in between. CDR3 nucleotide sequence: TGCAGTGCACAGGGACTCGAAGTCTACAATGAGCAGTTCTTC. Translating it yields CSAQGLEVYNEQFF.

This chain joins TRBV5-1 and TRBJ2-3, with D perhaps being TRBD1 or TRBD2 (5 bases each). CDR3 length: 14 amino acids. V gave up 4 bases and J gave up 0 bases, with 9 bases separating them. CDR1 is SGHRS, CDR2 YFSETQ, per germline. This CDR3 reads CASSAGASTDTQYF. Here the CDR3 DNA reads TGCGCCAGCAGCGCCGGGGCCAGCACAGATACGCAGTATTTT.

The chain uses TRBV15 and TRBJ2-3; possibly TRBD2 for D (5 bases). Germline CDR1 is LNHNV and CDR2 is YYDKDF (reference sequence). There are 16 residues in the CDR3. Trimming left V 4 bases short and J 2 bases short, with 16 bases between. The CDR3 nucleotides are TGTGCCACCAGCACCGGCCCCGGGGAAAACACAGATACGCAGTATTTT. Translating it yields CATSTGPGENTDTQYF.

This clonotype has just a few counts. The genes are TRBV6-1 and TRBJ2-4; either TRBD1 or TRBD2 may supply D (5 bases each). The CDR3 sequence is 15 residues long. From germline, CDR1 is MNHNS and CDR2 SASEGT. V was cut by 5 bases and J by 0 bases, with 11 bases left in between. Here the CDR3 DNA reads TGTGCCAGCAGTCCCCCCGGGACAGCCAAAAACATTCAGTACTTC. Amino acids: CASSPPGTAKNIQYF.

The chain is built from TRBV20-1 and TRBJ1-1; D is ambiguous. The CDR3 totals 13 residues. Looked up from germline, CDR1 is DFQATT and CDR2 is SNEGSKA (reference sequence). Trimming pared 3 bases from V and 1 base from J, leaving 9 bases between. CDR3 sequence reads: CSARKFPNTEAFF. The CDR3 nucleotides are TGCAGTGCTAGGAAGTTCCCGAACACTGAAGCTTTCTTT.

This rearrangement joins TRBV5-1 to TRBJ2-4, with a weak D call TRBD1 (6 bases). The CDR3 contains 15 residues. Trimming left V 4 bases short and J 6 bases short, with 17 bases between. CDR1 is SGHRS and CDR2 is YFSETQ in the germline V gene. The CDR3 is CASSPTGQTRNIQYF. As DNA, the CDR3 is TGCGCCAGCAGCCCCACTGGACAGACGCGAAACATTCAGTACTTC.

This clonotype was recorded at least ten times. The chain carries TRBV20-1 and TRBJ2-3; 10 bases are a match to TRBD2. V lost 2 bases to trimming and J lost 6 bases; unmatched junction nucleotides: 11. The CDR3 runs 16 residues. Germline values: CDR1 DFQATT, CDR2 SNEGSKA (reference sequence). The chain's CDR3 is CSARLVAGGHLDTQYF. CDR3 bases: TGCAGTGCTAGATTGGTAGCGGGGGGCCACCTCGATACGCAGTATTTT.

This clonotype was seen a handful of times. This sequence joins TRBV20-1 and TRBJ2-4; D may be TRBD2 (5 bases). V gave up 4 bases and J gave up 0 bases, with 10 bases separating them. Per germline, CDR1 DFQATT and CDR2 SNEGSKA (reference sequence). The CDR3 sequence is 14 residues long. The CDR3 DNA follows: TGCAGTGCTATAGAGGGCGTAGCCAAAAACATTCAGTACTTC. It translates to CSAIEGVAKNIQYF.

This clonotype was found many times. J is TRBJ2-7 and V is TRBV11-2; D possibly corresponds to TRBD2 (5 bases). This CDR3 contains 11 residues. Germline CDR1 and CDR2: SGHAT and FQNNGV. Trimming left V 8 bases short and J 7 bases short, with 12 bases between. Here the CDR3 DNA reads TGTGCCAGCGGGTCACTAGGGGAGCAGTACTTC. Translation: CASGSLGEQYF. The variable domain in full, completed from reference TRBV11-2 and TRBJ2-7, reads EAGVAQSPRYKIIEKRQSVAFWCNPISGHATLYWYQQILGQGPKLLIQFQNNGVVDDSQLPKDRFSAERLKGVDSTLKIQPAKLEDSAVYLCASGSLGEQYFGPGTRLTVT.

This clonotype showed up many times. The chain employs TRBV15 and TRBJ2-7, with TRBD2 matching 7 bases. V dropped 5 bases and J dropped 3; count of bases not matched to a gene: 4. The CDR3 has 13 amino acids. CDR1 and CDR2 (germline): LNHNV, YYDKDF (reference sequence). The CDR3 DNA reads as TGTGCCACCAGCCGGGACTACCACTACGAGCAGTACTTC. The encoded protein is CATSRDYHYEQYF.

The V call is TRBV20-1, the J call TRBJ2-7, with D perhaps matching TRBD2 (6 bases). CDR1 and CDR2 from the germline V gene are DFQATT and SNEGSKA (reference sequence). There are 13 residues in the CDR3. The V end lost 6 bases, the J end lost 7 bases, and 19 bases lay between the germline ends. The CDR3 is CSASKGPGGEQYF. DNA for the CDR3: TGCAGTGCCAGTAAAGGCCCTGGAGGGGAGCAGTACTTC.

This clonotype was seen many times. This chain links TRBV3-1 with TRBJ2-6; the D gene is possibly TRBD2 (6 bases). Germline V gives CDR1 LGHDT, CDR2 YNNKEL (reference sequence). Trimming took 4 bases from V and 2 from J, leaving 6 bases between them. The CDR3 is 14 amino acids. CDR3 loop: CASSRGAGANVLTF. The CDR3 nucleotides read TGTGCCAGCAGCCGGGGGGCTGGGGCCAACGTCCTGACTTTC.